Listed here are 2 T cell receptor beta chains from one sample, sequenced in a study of CD8 T cells in Susac syndrome. Random hexamers primed reverse transcription of about 0.45 to 1 ug RNA. TCRdb itself ran the immunoSEQ multiplex PCR reads through MiXCR, one entry per CDR3 protein. The table has 200,000 or so distinct CDR3 sequences, about 94% seen once. Source material: CD8+ T cells from PBMCs. The receptor source for this set is a human donor with multiple sclerosis.

The chain is built from TRBV18 and TRBJ1-1, with D maybe TRBD1 (6 bases). The germline V gene encodes CDR1 KGHSH and CDR2 LQKENI. The CDR3 is made up of 13 amino acids. Trimming cost V 4 bases and J 7 bases, with 13 bases left between them. The CDR3 sequence: CASSRSDSIEAFF. CDR3 nucleotide sequence: TGTGCCAGCTCACGTTCGGACAGCATTGAAGCTTTCTTT. Looking up the rest from reference TRBV18 and TRBJ1-1 gives the full variable domain: NAGVMQNPRHLVRRRGQEARLRCSPMKGHSHVYWYRQLPEEGLKFMVYLQKENIIDESGMPKERFSAEFPKEGPSILRIQQVVRGDSAAYFCASSRSDSIEAFFGQGTRLTVV.

This clonotype showed up just once. The rearrangement joins TRBV23-1 to TRBJ1-2; D unresolved. TRBV23-1 is annotated as an ORF whose role is uncertain. Trimming pared 6 bases from V and 2 bases from J, leaving 7 bases between. The CDR3 totals 12 residues. CDR3 sequence reads: CASRGGNYGYTF. The CDR3 bases are TGCGCCAGCAGAGGCGGCAACTATGGCTACACCTTC.